The 17 T cell receptor beta chains below come from one sample, sequenced in a study of shared clonotypes between healthy human individuals. Measured with immunoSEQ multiplex PCR; TCRdb has only the in-frame clones, and not every one. This sample has some 1 million clones, with around four fifths found just once. Sequenced input: memory CD4+ T cells sorted from blood. Described subset: CD45RA-negative fraction. The receptor set was obtained from a man between 18 and 29 years old in good health.

The chain carries TRBV6-4 and TRBJ2-2; D gene unclear. Germline V gives CDR1 MRHNA, CDR2 SNTAGT. The V gene lost 2 bases and the J gene lost 7 bases, with 8 bases spanning the gap. CDR3 size: 13 residues. CDR3 in DNA: TGTGCCAGCAGTGACGGTCTCTTCGGGGAGCTGTTTTTT. Amino acids: CASSDGLFGELFF.

This clone was seen just once. The chain is built from TRBV2 and TRBJ2-1; TRBD1 matches at 7 bases. CDR3 size: 13 residues. The ends lost 8 bases at V and 7 bases at J; junction bases unmatched: 8. Germline V gives CDR1 SNHLY, CDR2 FYNNEI. In DNA form, the CDR3 reads TGTGCCAGCGAAGCGACAGGGTATAATGAGCAGTTCTTC. This translates into CASEATGYNEQFF.

V and J are TRBV7-2 and TRBJ1-6, with 8 bases identical to TRBD1. CDR1 and CDR2 (germline): SGHTA, FQGNSA. CDR3 length equals 15 residues. V shed 3 bases and J 6 bases; nucleotides not matched to a gene: 4. DNA for the CDR3: TGTGCCAGCAGCTTGCAACAGGGGGGTAATTCACCCCTCCACTTT. Amino acid sequence: CASSLQQGGNSPLHF.

This rearrangement joins TRBV5-4 to TRBJ2-3; no firm D call. The V and J ends lost 0 bases and 2 bases respectively, with 10 bases between them. The CDR3 loop spans 15 amino acids. Germline V gene sequence: CDR1 SGHNT, CDR2 YYREEE (reference sequence). CDR3 in amino acids: CASSLAATYTDTQYF. In DNA, the CDR3 is TGTGCCAGCAGCTTGGCGGCTACCTACACAGATACGCAGTATTTT. Full variable domain (remainder filled in from reference TRBV5-4 and TRBJ2-3): ETGVTQSPTHLIKTRGQQVTLRCSSQSGHNTVSWYQQALGQGPQFIFQYYREEENGRGNFPPRFSGLQFPNYSSELNVNALELDDSALYLCASSLAATYTDTQYFGPGTRLTVL.

This clone was counted a single time. This chain joins TRBV14 and TRBJ2-5; 14 bases agree with TRBD2. TRBJ2-7 explains the end of the DNA better; the J call may be wrong. The CDR3 loop spans 16 amino acids. Germline V gene lookup returns CDR1 SGHDN and CDR2 FVKESK. CDR3 nucleotides: TGTGCCAGCAGCCCTGGACTAGCGGGAGGAGGCTACGAGCAGTACTTC. Protein: CASSPGLAGGGYEQYF.

J is TRBJ1-2 and V is TRBV5-5; D gene ambiguous. Germline V gene data show CDR1 as SGHKS and CDR2 as YYEKEE (reference sequence). CDR3 length: 13 residues. Trimming shortened V by 0 bases and J by 3 bases, and 6 bases separated the two germline ends. CDR3 protein: CASSLDTDYGYTF. The CDR3 coding sequence is TGTGCCAGCAGCTTGGACACGGACTATGGCTACACCTTC.

This sequence joins TRBV7-2 and TRBJ2-5, with D perhaps matching TRBD1 or TRBD2 (6 bases each). This CDR3 is 15 amino acids long. V shed 3 bases and J shed 2 bases, with 13 bases lying between them. Germline-derived CDR1 and CDR2 are SGHTA and FQGNSA. CDR3 bases: TGTGCCAGCAGCTTTGGTCAGGGGAGGCAAGAGACCCAGTACTTC. Translating gives CASSFGQGRQETQYF.

In regard to this clone: A much larger clone lies a single base off, so this may be a read error. The chain links TRBV28 to TRBJ2-7; D not resolved. The CDR3 extends over 13 amino acids. Trimming cost V 5 bases and J 0 bases, with 8 bases left between them. CDR1 and CDR2 from the germline V gene are MDHEN and SYDVKM. The CDR3 region has the DNA TGTGCCAGCAGTCCCTGGAGCTCCTACGAGCAGTACTTC. It translates to CASSPWSSYEQYF. Drawing the rest from reference TRBV28 and TRBJ2-7, the complete variable domain is DVKVTQSSRYLVKRTGEKVFLECVQDMDHENMFWYRQDPGLGLRLIYFSYDVKMKEKGDIPEGYSVSREKKERFSLILESASTNQTSMYLCASSPWSSYEQYFGPGTRLTVT.

This clone appeared a single time. The J gene is TRBJ2-1, the V gene TRBV4-3, with TRBD2 identical over 8 bases. This CDR3 region has 16 residues. V shed 1 base, J shed 4 bases, and the junction held 6 bases outside the gene matches. Germline lookup yields CDR1 LGHNA and CDR2 YSLEER. The CDR3 nucleotides are TGCGCCAGCAGCCAAGGAGTGGCGGGAGGATACAATGAGCAGTTCTTC. As protein: CASSQGVAGGYNEQFF.

V usage is TRBV30 and J usage is TRBJ1-2, with D uncertain. This CDR3 spans 12 amino acids. V lost 5 bases and J 3 bases, leaving 10 bases between the germline ends. Germline V gene lookup returns CDR1 GTSNPN and CDR2 SVGIG (reference sequence). In DNA form, the CDR3 reads TGTGCCTGGGCCGAACGGGACTATGGCTACACCTTC. Protein: CAWAERDYGYTF.

This chain joins TRBV5-6 and TRBJ2-4; possible D gene TRBD2, 6 bases. This CDR3 has 17 residues. Between the trimmed V and J ends, which lost 0 bases and 3 bases, there was a span of 16 bases. The V gene's germline CDR1 is SGHDT and CDR2 YYEEEE. The DNA of the CDR3 is TGTGCCAGCAGCTTGGGACTAGGTGGGATTCACAAAAACATTCAGTACTTC. This codes for CASSLGLGGIHKNIQYF.

The chain couples TRBV4-3 to TRBJ2-3; 10 bases map to TRBD2. This CDR3 has 16 amino acids. Germline V CDR1 and CDR2: LGHNA, YSLEER. Trimming cost V 4 bases and J 3 bases; bases outside gene matches: 7. CDR3 coding DNA: TGCGCCAGCAGCCTCACCCCACTAGCGGGAACAGATACGCAGTATTTT. It codes for CASSLTPLAGTDTQYF.

The V and J genes are TRBV5-1 and TRBJ2-1; 8 bases are a match to TRBD1. The germline gives CDR1 SGHRS, CDR2 YFSETQ. The J segment lost 7 bases and the V segment lost 6 bases, leaving 12 bases of the junction unmatched. This CDR3 has 15 amino acids. CDR3 sequence reads: CASTKPGQVLNEQFF. The CDR3 region has the DNA TGCGCCAGCACCAAACCGGGACAGGTGCTTAATGAGCAGTTCTTC.

The sample holds one count of this clone. V and J are TRBV7-2 and TRBJ2-7; no reliable D call. Trimming cost V 2 bases and J 1 base, with 12 bases left between them. CDR1 is SGHTA and CDR2 is FQGNSA in the germline V gene. The CDR3 runs 15 residues. The CDR3 DNA follows: TGTGCCAGCAGCTTATACAAACAGCTATCCTACGAGCAGTACTTC. Protein sequence: CASSLYKQLSYEQYF.

The rearrangement links TRBV5-1 to TRBJ1-5; possibly TRBD1 for D (5 bases). The germline CDR1 and CDR2 sequences are SGHRS and YFSETQ. The CDR3 has 14 residues. V was cut by 3 bases and J by 4 bases, with 11 bases left in between. Here the CDR3 DNA reads TGCGCCAGCAGCTATGACAGTACGAATCAGCCCCAGCATTTT. Translating it yields CASSYDSTNQPQHF.

The chain is built from TRBV7-3 and TRBJ2-5, with 7 bases lining up with TRBD2. V lost 5 bases and J lost 5; bases outside the gene matches: 5. The length of the CDR3 is 13 residues. Looked up from germline, CDR1 is SGHTA and CDR2 is FQGTGA. The CDR3 region has the DNA TGTGCCAGCAGCCCCGGGACTACGGAGACCCAGTACTTC. It codes for CASSPGTTETQYF.

The CDR3 reads CASSLERTANTEAFF. CDR3 coding DNA: TGTGCCAGCAGCTTAGAACGGACCGCGAACACTGAAGCTTTCTTT. The chain recombines TRBV11-2 with TRBJ1-1; D ambiguous. Looked up from germline, CDR1 is SGHAT and CDR2 is FQNNGV. This CDR3 spans 15 amino acids. Trimming took off 0 bases at V and 1 base at J, with 9 bases between the two ends.